This T cell receptor beta chain comes out of a study of long-term antiretroviral therapy in people with HIV. Version v3.0 of the immunoSEQ assay ran at survey level. TCRdb's table, derived via immunoSEQ multiplex PCR, lists solely in-frame clones and lacks some. Here the sample spans some 40,000 clones, approximately 94% being singletons. Regarding this clone: Its matching antigen is unknown.

Study findings and constraints: Blood obtained between the mid-2000s and the late 2010s may reflect older ART regimens.

This CDR3 has 13 amino acids. Germline assignment: CDR1 MRHNA and CDR2 SNTAGT. Trimming took off 3 bases at V and 3 bases at J, with 7 bases between the two ends. Cryopreserved PBMC numbered about 0.9-11 million per sample before DNA extraction. The gene calls are TRBV6-4 and TRBJ2-3, with D unresolved. The sequence was obtained from a man younger than 40 with HIV. Sequencing was performed on unsorted PBMCs, taken about 9.1 years after starting antiretroviral therapy. In nucleotides, the CDR3 is TGTGCCAGCAGTGAGAAGGGAACAGATACGCAGTATTTT. Its translation: CASSEKGTDTQYF.